This T cell receptor beta chain was sequenced during a study of cytomegalovirus exposure and HLA in healthy donors. The study, taken as a whole, reports: Overall, around 150 TCR beta chains were annotated as cytomegalovirus-associated.

The table came from immunoSEQ multiplex PCR; TCRdb's copy has only in-frame clones and leaves some out. The table includes nearly 200,000 clones, more than 65% detected once. Of note for this clone: The antigen remains undetermined.

Per germline, CDR1 MNHEY and CDR2 SVGAGI. The CDR3 spans 14 residues. V gave up 6 bases and J gave up 5 bases; unmatched junction bases: 7. The chain links TRBV6-5 to TRBJ2-1; 7 bases map to TRBD1. The sequenced sample consisted of PBMCs. The sequence was collected from a woman aged 30 to 39 in good health and CMV-seropositive. The chain's CDR3 is CASRQNRGHNEQFF. The CDR3 DNA reads as TGTGCCAGCAGGCAGAACAGGGGACACAATGAGCAGTTCTTC.